Listed below are T cell receptor beta chains from one sample, sequenced in a study of T cell responses to AZD1222 COVID-19 vaccine. Sequenced by immunoSEQ multiplex PCR; TCRdb stores in-frame clones only, minus some. In the table there are tens of thousands of clones, nearly 90% of which are singletons. Sequences were derived from peripheral blood, sampled 28 days after the second AZD1222 dose. Source of these receptors: an adult who received the AZD1222 COVID-19 vaccine. Each CDR3 is given with its conserved first and last residue. A D gene is named only where the DNA matches it firmly. Rows may omit the clone size; those that give it use once, few, many or a size class.

>-|-|TRBJ1-4|TRBV7-9
CASSSPRETNEKLFF
TGTGCCAGCAGCTCCCCCCGGGAGACTAATGAAAAACTGTTTTTT
>-|-|TRBJ2-7|TRBV7-2
CASSPGLGDHEQYF
TGTGCCAGCAGCCCGGGCCTAGGTGATCACGAGCAGTACTTC
>TRBD1|-|TRBJ2-3|TRBV5-4
CATTNRGGTDTQYF
TGTGCCACAACCAACAGGGGTGGGACAGATACGCAGTATTTT
>-|-|TRBJ1-2|TRBV11-2
CASSLEGRPHYGYTF
TGTGCCAGCAGCTTAGAAGGCAGGCCCCACTATGGCTACACCTTC
>-|-|TRBJ2-3|TRBV9
CASSVVMGSGTDTQYF
TGTGCCAGCAGCGTAGTGATGGGTAGCGGCACAGATACGCAGTATTTT
>-|-|TRBJ2-1|TRBV5-1
CASSLQIGNEQFF
TGCGCCAGCAGCCTACAAATCGGGAATGAGCAGTTCTTC
>TRBD2|once|TRBJ2-5|TRBV5-6
CASSFFIGGQETQYF
TGTGCCAGCAGCTTTTTCATCGGGGGGCAAGAGACCCAGTACTTC
>-|once|TRBJ2-7|TRBV5-6
CASRKWAGREQYF
TGTGCCAGCCGGAAATGGGCCGGGCGCGAGCAGTACTTC
>-|-|TRBJ2-1|TRBV18
CASSPGTANEQFF
TGTGCCAGCTCACCCGGGACGGCCAATGAGCAGTTCTTC
>-|once|TRBJ1-2|TRBV30
CAWSVRAWREVQNYGYTF
TGTGCCTGGAGTGTACGGGCGTGGAGGGAGGTACAAAACTATGGCTACACCTTC
>-|-|TRBJ2-7|TRBV10-3
CAIRPTEGEQYF
TGTGCCATCAGGCCGACAGAGGGCGAGCAGTACTTC
>-|-|TRBJ2-7|TRBV11-3
CASSLQGPDEQYF
TGTGCCAGCAGCTTACAGGGTCCCGACGAGCAGTACTTC
>TRBD1|-|TRBJ2-2|TRBV4-2
CASTLRGPRNTGELFF
TGTGCCAGCACCTTAAGGGGGCCGCGGAACACCGGGGAGCTGTTTTTT
>TRBD1|-|TRBJ2-5|TRBV5-1
CASSLRGTEETQYF
TGCGCCAGCAGCCTGAGGGGGACAGAAGAGACCCAGTACTTC
>-|-|TRBJ2-1|TRBV7-3
CASSLFGGSSYNEQFF
TGTGCCAGCAGCTTATTTGGGGGGAGCTCCTACAATGAGCAGTTCTTC
>-|-|TRBJ2-1|TRBV5-5
CASSSSGAHNEQFF
TGTGCCAGCAGCTCTTCCGGGGCCCACAATGAGCAGTTCTTC
>-|once|TRBJ2-7|TRBV29-1
CSAYRDTRRGEQYF
TGCAGCGCCTACCGGGACACCCGCCGGGGCGAGCAGTACTTC
>-|-|TRBJ2-3|TRBV11-3
CASSLGASGPRSTDTQYF
TGTGCCAGCAGCTTAGGGGCCTCCGGGCCCCGTAGCACAGATACGCAGTATTTT
>-|few|TRBJ2-1|TRBV4-3
CASSQGRTLNEQFF
TGCGCCAGCAGCCAAGGTAGGACACTCAATGAGCAGTTCTTC
>TRBD2|-|TRBJ2-7|TRBV7-9
CASSPTSGRALYEQYF
TGTGCCAGCAGCCCGACTAGCGGGAGGGCCTTATACGAGCAGTACTTC
>-|-|TRBJ1-1|TRBV7-2
CASSSLQGNTEAFF
TGTGCCAGCAGCTCCTTACAGGGGAACACTGAAGCTTTCTTT
>TRBD1|-|TRBJ1-2|TRBV7-9
CASSFRDSYGYTF
TGTGCCAGCAGCTTCCGGGACAGCTATGGCTACACCTTC
>TRBD1|-|TRBJ1-2|TRBV3-1/TRBV3-2
CASSQPNPGGLNYGYTF
TGTGCCAGCAGCCAACCTAATCCAGGGGGCTTGAACTATGGCTACACCTTC
>TRBD1|-|TRBJ2-5|TRBV28
CASSSHSDRGKTQYF
TGTGCCAGCAGTTCCCATTCGGACAGGGGAAAGACCCAGTACTTC
>TRBD2|-|TRBJ2-3|TRBV19
CASSSGLAGVTDTQYF
TGTGCCAGTAGTTCGGGACTAGCGGGAGTAACAGATACGCAGTATTTT
>TRBD2|few|TRBJ2-6|TRBV4-2
CASSQGLAGDSGANVLTF
TGTGCCAGCAGCCAAGGACTAGCGGGGGACTCTGGGGCCAACGTCCTGACTTTC
>TRBD1|few|TRBJ1-3|TRBV5-1
CASSPDPGTAGNTIYF
TGCGCCAGCAGCCCCGACCCCGGGACAGCTGGAAACACCATATATTTT
>TRBD2|few|TRBJ2-5|TRBV11-2
CASSSTGTSKETQYF
TGTGCCAGCAGCTCTACCGGGACTAGCAAAGAGACCCAGTACTTC
>-|-|TRBJ1-5|TRBV24-1
CATSDWGPTNQPQHF
TGTGCCACCAGTGATTGGGGCCCTACCAATCAGCCCCAGCATTTT
>-|-|TRBJ1-5|TRBV27
CASSLIGQPQHF
TGTGCCAGCAGTTTGATTGGGCAGCCCCAGCATTTT
>TRBD2|-|TRBJ2-5|TRBV30
CAWSAAGLAGRKTQYF
TGTGCCTGGAGTGCTGCGGGACTAGCGGGAAGGAAGACCCAGTACTTC
>-|-|TRBJ2-1|TRBV7-7
CASSPRFGAENEQFF
TGTGCCAGCAGCCCCCGATTTGGGGCTGAGAATGAGCAGTTCTTC
>-|-|TRBJ1-6|TRBV3-1/TRBV3-2
CASSPVGGGRISPLHF
TGTGCCAGCAGCCCCGTGGGGGGGGGCCGAATTTCACCCCTCCACTTT
>-|-|TRBJ1-3|TRBV5-5
CASSLITGFGNTIYF
TGTGCCAGCAGCTTAATAACGGGGTTTGGAAACACCATATATTTT
>-|-|TRBJ2-1|TRBV2
CASSEEVAPTYNEQFF
TGTGCCAGCAGTGAAGAGGTTGCACCTACTTACAATGAGCAGTTCTTC
>-|-|TRBJ1-4|TRBV29-1
CSAGATNEKLFF
TGCAGCGCAGGGGCAACTAATGAAAAACTGTTTTTT
>-|-|TRBJ2-1|TRBV7-3
CASSLNALTSSYNEQFF
TGTGCCAGCAGCTTAAACGCTTTGACAAGTTCCTACAATGAGCAGTTCTTC
>TRBD2|-|TRBJ2-7|TRBV4-1
CASSQDQAGSSYEQYF
TGCGCCAGCAGCCAAGATCAAGCGGGAAGCTCCTACGAGCAGTACTTC
>TRBD1|-|TRBJ1-4|TRBV5-4
CASSPGQTKPEKLFF
TGTGCCAGCAGCCCGGGACAGACTAAACCTGAAAAACTGTTTTTT
>-|-|TRBJ2-1|TRBV7-7
CASSLWDTDNEQFF
TGTGCCAGCAGCTTATGGGACACCGACAATGAGCAGTTCTTC
>TRBD1|-|TRBJ1-1|TRBV6-5
CASSRDSMNTEAFF
TGTGCCAGCAGCCGGGACAGCATGAACACTGAAGCTTTCTTT
>-|-|TRBJ2-6|TRBV11-3
CASSLLPGPGANVLTF
TGTGCCAGCAGCTTACTCCCGGGGCCCGGGGCCAACGTCCTGACTTTC
>-|once|TRBJ2-5|TRBV6-5
CASSKKETQYF
TGTGCCAGCAGCAAGAAAGAGACCCAGTACTTC
>TRBD1|-|TRBJ2-3|TRBV7-8
CASSLDRGDTQYF
TGTGCCAGCAGCTTAGACAGGGGAGATACGCAGTATTTT
>TRBD2|-|TRBJ2-1|TRBV18
CASSISSGLYNEQFF
TGTGCCAGCTCAATCTCTAGCGGACTTTACAATGAGCAGTTCTTC